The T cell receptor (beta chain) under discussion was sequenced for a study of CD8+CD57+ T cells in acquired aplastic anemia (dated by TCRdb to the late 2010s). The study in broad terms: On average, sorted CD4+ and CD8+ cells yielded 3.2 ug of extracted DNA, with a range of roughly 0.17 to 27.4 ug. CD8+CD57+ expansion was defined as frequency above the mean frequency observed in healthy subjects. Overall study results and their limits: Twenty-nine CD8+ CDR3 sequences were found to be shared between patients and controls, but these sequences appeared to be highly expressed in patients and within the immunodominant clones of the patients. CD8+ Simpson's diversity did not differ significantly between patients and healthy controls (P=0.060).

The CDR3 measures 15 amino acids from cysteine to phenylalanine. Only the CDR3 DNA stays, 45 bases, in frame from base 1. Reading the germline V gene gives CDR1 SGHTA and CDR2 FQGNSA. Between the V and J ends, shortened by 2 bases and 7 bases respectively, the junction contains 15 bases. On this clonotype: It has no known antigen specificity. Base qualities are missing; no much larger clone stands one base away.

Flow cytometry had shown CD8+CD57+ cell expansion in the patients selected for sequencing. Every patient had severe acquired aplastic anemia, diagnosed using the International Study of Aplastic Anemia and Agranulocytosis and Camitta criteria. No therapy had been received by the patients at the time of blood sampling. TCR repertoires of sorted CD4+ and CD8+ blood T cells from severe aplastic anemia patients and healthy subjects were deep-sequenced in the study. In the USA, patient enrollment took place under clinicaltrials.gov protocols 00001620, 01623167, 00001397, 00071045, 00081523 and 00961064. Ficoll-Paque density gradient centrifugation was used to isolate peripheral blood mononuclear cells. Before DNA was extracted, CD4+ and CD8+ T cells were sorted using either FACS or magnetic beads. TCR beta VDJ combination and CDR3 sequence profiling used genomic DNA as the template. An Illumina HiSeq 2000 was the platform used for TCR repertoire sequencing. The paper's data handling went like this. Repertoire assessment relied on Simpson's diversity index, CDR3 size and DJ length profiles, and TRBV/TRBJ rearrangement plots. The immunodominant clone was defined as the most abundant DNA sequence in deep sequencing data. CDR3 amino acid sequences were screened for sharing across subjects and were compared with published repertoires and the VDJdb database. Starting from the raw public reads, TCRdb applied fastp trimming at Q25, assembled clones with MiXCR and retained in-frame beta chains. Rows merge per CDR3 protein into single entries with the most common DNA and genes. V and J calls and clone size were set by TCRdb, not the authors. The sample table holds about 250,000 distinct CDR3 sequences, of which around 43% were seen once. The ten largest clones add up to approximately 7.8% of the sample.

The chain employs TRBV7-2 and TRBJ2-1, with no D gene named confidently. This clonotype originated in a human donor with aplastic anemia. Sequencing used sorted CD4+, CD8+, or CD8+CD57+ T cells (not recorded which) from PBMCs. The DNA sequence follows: TGTGCCAGCAGCTTAAGGAGCTCCCCGGGTAATGAGCAGTTCTTC. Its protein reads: CASSLRSSPGNEQFF.